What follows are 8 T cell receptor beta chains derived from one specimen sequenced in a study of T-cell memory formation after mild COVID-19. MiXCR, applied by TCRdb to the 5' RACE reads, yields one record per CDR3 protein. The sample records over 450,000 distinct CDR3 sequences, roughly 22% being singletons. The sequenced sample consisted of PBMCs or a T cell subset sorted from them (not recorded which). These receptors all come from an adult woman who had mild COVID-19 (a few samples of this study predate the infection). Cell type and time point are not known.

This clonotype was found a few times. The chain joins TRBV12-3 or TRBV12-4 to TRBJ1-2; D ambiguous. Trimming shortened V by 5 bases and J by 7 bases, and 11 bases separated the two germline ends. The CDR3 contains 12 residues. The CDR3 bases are TGTGCCAGCAGTCGCTGGGAGGGTGGCTACACCTTC. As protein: CASSRWEGGYTF.

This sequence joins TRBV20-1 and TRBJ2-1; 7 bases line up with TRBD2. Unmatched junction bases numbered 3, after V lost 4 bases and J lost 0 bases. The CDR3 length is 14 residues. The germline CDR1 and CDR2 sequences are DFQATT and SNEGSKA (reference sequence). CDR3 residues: CSATAGSSYNEQFF. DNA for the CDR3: TGCAGTGCTACAGCGGGGAGCTCCTACAATGAGCAGTTCTTC.

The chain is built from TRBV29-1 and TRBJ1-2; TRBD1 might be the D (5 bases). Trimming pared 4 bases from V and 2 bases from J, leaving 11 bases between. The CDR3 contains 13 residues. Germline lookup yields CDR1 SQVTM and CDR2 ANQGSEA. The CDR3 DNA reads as TGCAGCGTTGTGAGGGGAGGGAACTATGGCTACACCTTC. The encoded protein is CSVVRGGNYGYTF.

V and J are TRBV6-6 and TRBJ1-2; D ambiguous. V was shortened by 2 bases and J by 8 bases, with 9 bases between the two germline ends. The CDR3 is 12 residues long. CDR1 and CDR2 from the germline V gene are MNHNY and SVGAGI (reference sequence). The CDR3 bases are TGTGCCAGCAGTTACGGCCCGACCGGCTACACCTTC. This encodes CASSYGPTGYTF.

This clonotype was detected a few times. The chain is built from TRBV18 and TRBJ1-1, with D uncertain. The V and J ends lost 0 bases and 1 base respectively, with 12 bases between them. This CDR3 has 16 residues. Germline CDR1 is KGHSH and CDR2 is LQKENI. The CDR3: CASSPPNTPGNTEAFF. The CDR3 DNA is TGTGCCAGCTCACCACCAAATACGCCGGGGAACACTGAAGCTTTCTTT.

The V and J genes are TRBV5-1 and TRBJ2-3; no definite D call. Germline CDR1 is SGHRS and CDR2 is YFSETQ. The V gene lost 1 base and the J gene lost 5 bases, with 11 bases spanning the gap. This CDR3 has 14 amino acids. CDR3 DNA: TGCGCCAGCAGCTTGTACTTCCTGCTAGATACGCAGTATTTT. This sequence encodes CASSLYFLLDTQYF.

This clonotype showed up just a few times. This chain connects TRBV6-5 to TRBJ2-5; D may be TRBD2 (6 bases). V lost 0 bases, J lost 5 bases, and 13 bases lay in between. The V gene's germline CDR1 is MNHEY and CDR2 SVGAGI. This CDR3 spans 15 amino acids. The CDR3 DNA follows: TGTGCCAGCAGTTACTCCCACGACCGGGGGGAGACCCAGTACTTC. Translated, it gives CASSYSHDRGETQYF.

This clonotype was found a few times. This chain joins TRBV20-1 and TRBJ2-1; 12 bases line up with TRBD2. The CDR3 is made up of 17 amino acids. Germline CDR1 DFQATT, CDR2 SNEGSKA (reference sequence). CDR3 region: CSCSPSGRGGSYNEQFF. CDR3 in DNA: TGCAGCTGCTCTCCTAGCGGGAGGGGGGGCTCCTACAATGAGCAGTTCTTC.